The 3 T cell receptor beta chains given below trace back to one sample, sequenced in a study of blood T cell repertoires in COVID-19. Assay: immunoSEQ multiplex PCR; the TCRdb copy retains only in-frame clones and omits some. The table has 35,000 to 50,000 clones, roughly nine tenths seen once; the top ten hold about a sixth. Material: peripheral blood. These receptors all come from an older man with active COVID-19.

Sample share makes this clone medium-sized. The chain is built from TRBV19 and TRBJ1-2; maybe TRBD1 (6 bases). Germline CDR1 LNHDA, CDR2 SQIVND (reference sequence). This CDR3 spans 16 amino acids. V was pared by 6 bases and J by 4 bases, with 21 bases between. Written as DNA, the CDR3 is TGTGCCAGTAGAACTAGAAGTGCAGGGGCGATCTATGGCTACACCTTC. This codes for CASRTRSAGAIYGYTF.

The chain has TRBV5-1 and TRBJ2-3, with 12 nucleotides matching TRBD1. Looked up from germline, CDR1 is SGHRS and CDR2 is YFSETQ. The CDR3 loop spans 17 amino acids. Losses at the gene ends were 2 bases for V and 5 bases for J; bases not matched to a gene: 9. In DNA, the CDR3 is TGCGCCAGCAGCTTCACCGGGACAGGGGGCGCAGGAGATACGCAGTATTTT. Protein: CASSFTGTGGAGDTQYF.

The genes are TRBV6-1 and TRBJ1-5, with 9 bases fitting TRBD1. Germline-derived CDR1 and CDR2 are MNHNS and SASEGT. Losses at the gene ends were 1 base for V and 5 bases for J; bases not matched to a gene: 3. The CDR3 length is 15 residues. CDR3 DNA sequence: TGTGCCAGCAGTGAAGGGGACAGGGCGTATCAGCCCCAGCATTTT. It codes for CASSEGDRAYQPQHF.